This T cell receptor (beta chain) was recovered during a study of read filtering for tumor transcriptome and immune sequencing. This clonotype was seen many times. From roughly 400 ng of RNA, a library with molecular barcoded alpha/delta and beta/gamma adaptors was made. TCRdb reanalysed the reads using MiXCR and keeps one entry per CDR3 protein. The sample records over 45,000 distinct CDR3 sequences, approximately 22% being singletons. Trimming cost V 1 base and J 4 bases; bases outside gene matches: 3. The CDR3 loop spans 15 amino acids. Germline loops: CDR1 LGHDT, CDR2 YNNKEL (reference sequence). This receptor was identified in a donor aged 40 or over with multiple myeloma. The sequenced material came from a population of CD138-negative cells sorted from bone marrow. The chain couples TRBV3-1 to TRBJ2-2, with TRBD1 matching 7 bases. The CDR3 DNA reads as TGTGCCAGCAGCCAAGGAGGGGGCGCCACCGGGGAGCTGTTTTTT. Translation gives CASSQGGGATGELFF. Filled out from reference TRBV3-1 and TRBJ2-2, the complete variable domain reads DTAVSQTPKYLVTQMGNDKSIKCEQNLGHDTMYWYKQDSKKFLKIMFSYNNKELIINETVPNRFSPKSPDKAHLNLHINSLELGDSAVYFCASSQGGGATGELFFGEGSRLTVL.